This entry is about one TCR beta chain. In this sample, this clonotype turned up a few times. This clone's antigen is unknown. No base quality information exists; no much larger clone differs at one position. The sample belongs to a study of human T cells and chemical hapten exposure (dated by TCRdb to the early 2020s). General notes on the study: For sensitization, 2% DPC in acetone was applied to a 2 cm by 2 cm area of upper inner arm skin. Alopecia areata with under or over 50% scalp involvement, alopecia totalis and alopecia universalis were represented in the patient cohort, which was mostly female. Under 30 alopecia patients gave blood for TCR sequencing at one to four time points (pre-sensitization, 2, 6 and 24 weeks). Weekly therapeutic DPC doses were additionally applied to the scalp of patients throughout the roughly 26-week study period. The study tracked peripheral blood TCR repertoire changes in vivo during primary and secondary sensitization to the hapten diphenylcyclopropenone (DPC) in alopecia patients. Libraries were combined into a pool for sequencing, and differences in TCR yield between samples came mainly from small differences in library volumes within the pool. Blood samples were taken from patients before sensitization (week 0) and then at 2, 6 and about 24 weeks after DPC sensitization. Patch tests used Finn chambers with 0.01% DPC on the upper back, scored after 6 days by International Contact Dermatitis Research Group standards.

Here is what the overall study found, with its caveats: Because all patients had alopecia, a presumed autoimmune disease, the immune response of the patients might differ from that of healthy individuals. Significantly more large CDR3 similarity clusters were formed by expanded TCRs than by pre-sensitization or healthy control sets, consistent with antigen-driven responses. The number of TCRs above 1 in 1000 frequency did not change with DPC sensitization; there was no evidence of global repertoire structure alterations. The number of PT1 expanded TCRs positively correlated with patch test score, significant at thresholds 8, 16 and 32 but not 4. Repeated subsampling changed both the strength of the expansion versus patch-test correlation and the threshold at which the correlation became significant.

Libraries were built with RACE. The sequencer listed for this sample is NextSeq 500. Library preparation attached unique molecular identifiers to individual cDNA molecules for quantitative, reproducible TCR counting. From each blood RNA sample, both TCR alpha and TCR beta chains were sequenced. Processing in the source paper ran as follows. A median of around 96,000 TCRs per sample was observed, with a range of roughly 23,224 to 750,000. The Decombinator software suite was used to annotate V, J and CDR3 in the TCR reads. To make PS versus PT1 abundance plots, every sample was subsampled to the same number of TCRs (28,000). Expanded TCRs were defined as absent before sensitization and observed at least eight times at the 2-week time point. The public reads were reprocessed in TCRdb via fastp at Q25 and MiXCR, keeping in-frame beta chains. Records with the same CDR3 protein are collapsed into one entry carrying the most frequent genes and DNA. The V and J calls and clone size come from TCRdb's table, not from the authors' own analysis. The table for this sample lists about 61,000 distinct CDR3 sequences; around 7% of them were counted only once. The ten top clones hold 1.5% to 2% of the sample.

Read against the paper, the sample's time point label means: pre-sensitization, week 0. What this sample's treatment or condition label stands for: therapeutic diphenylcyclopropenone sensitization with weekly scalp DPC. At every patch-test visit, the blood draw took place before the patch test was put on. Eligible patients were aged 18 to 70, diagnosed with alopecia, deemed suitable for DPC therapy, and excluded if pregnant. Total RNA was extracted from unfractionated whole blood collected in Tempus Blood RNA tubes. CDR3 length: 15 amino acids, cysteine to phenylalanine. Only the CDR3 DNA is retained, 45 bases long and in frame from the first base. The V and J ends are trimmed by 0 bases and 0 bases, leaving 9 bases between them. CDR1 and CDR2, looked up from the germline V gene, are SGHRS and YFSETQ.

This chain is built from TRBV5-1 and TRBJ1-1, with the D segment identity uncertain. This TCR was recovered from a woman in her 30s with alopecia areata. Some clones in this sample may be carry-over from other donors' samples. This specimen was whole blood, taken in connection with sensitization to the hapten diphenylcyclopropenone (DPC). The DNA reads TGCGCCAGCAGCTTGGAGGCACGAGTGAACACTGAAGCTTTCTTT. It specifies CASSLEARVNTEAFF.